This T cell receptor beta chain came from a study of blood T cell repertoires in COVID-19. Repertoires were generated with immunoSEQ multiplex PCR, while TCRdb's copy carries only in-frame clones and drops some. The sample contains about 87,000 clones, approximately 71% of which appear only once. Material for sequencing was peripheral blood. The origin of this receptor is a woman aged 50 to 65 with acute or convalescent COVID-19.

The CDR3 bases are TGCGCCAGCAGCCCCCTGCCCCGCGGACAGGGCAATGAAAAACTGTTTTTT. The encoded protein is CASSPLPRGQGNEKLFF. The V call is TRBV5-1, the J call TRBJ1-4, with 8 nucleotides matching TRBD1. Germline loops: CDR1 SGHRS, CDR2 YFSETQ. Trimming removed 4 bases from V and 5 bases from J; junction bases left unmatched: 13. This CDR3 region has 17 residues.